This T cell receptor (beta chain) is from a study of blood T cell repertoires in COVID-19. Germline V gives CDR1 LNHDA, CDR2 SQIVND (reference sequence). CDR3 length equals 15 residues. Trimming left V 0 bases short and J 7 bases short, with 13 bases between. Libraries were prepared by immunoSEQ multiplex PCR; TCRdb keeps only in-frame clonotypes and omits some of them. This sample has some 260,000 clones, with nearly 90% found just once. The sample taken for sequencing was peripheral blood. The sequence was collected from a woman in her thirties or forties who had recovered from COVID-19. The chain is built from TRBV19 and TRBJ1-5, with D perhaps matching TRBD1 (6 bases). The CDR3: CASSIDRGGEQPQHF. The CDR3 region has the DNA TGTGCCAGTAGTATAGATCGAGGGGGAGAACAGCCCCAGCATTTT. Full variable domain (missing parts from reference TRBV19 and TRBJ1-5): DGGITQSPKYLFRKEGQNVTLSCEQNLNHDAMYWYRQDPGQGLRLIYYSQIVNDFQKGDIAEGYSVSREKKESFPLTVTSAQKNPTAFYLCASSIDRGGEQPQHFGDGTRLSIL.